Sequencing of this T cell receptor (beta chain) was carried out in a study of metastatic and nonmetastatic thyroid tumors. TCRdb re-called the PCR reads with MiXCR. The table includes just under 45,000 clones, roughly 3.1% detected once. The CDR3 loop spans 12 amino acids. Germline lookup yields CDR1 SQVTM and CDR2 ANQGSEA. Study conclusions and caveats: Significantly greater TCR beta diversity was reportedly found in malignant thyroid tumors than in benign nodules (in blood and tumor).

No patient had received any treatment before thyroid surgery. This clone was counted ten times or more. No antigen is known for it. The sample taken for sequencing was blood. The TCR sequence derives from a female donor with papillary thyroid cancer or a benign thyroid nodule (not recorded which). Some clones in this sample may be carry-over from other donors' samples. J is TRBJ1-2 and V is TRBV29-1, with TRBD1 as a possible D gene (6 bases). The CDR3 here is CGGASLNYGYTF. For the CDR3, the DNA is TGCGGGGGGGCCAGCCTTAACTATGGCTACACCTTC.